The clone carrying this T cell receptor beta chain was picked up many times. What it binds is not known. The data originate from a study of molecular identifiers for immune sequencing clone quantification. Notes on the study in general: Shared barcodes on identical TCR molecules could underestimate the sizes of highly expanded clones. Beyond 20 RNA copies, clones held over 97% of effector molecules, compared with under 1% in naive cells.

Previously described methods and listed TCR primers were used for bulk TCR libraries. TCRdb passed the PCR reads through MiXCR, listing each CDR3 protein once. The data show approximately 670,000 distinct CDR3 sequences, with 15% to 20% seen just once and roughly 0.85% held by the top ten. Sorted naive CD8 T cells were those defined as CD8+CD4-CCR7+CD45RA+. Germline loops: CDR1 KGHDR, CDR2 SFDVKD. Germline trimming cut 1 base from V and 6 bases from J; bases unmatched to any gene: 7. The CDR3 contains 16 residues. Material for sequencing was naive CD8+ T cells from blood, with Jurkat cell RNA spiked in. This sample's subset: FACS-sorted CD8+CD4-CCR7+CD45RA+ naive T cells. The chain employs TRBV24-1 and TRBJ2-1; the match to TRBD1 covers 8 bases. The receptor was isolated from a human donor in good health. Some libraries in this study had Jurkat cell RNA spiked in. CDR3 sequence reads: CATSDLRQGAVNEQFF. The DNA of the CDR3 is TGTGCCACCAGTGATTTAAGGCAGGGGGCTGTCAATGAGCAGTTCTTC.